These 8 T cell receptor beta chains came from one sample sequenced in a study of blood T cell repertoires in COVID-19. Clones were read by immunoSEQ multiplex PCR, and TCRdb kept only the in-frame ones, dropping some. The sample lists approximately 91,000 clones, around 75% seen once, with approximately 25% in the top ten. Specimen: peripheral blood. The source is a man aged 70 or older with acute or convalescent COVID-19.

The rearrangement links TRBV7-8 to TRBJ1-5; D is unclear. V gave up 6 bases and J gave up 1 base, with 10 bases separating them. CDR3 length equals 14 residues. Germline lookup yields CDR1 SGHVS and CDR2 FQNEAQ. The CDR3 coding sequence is TGTGCCAGCAGACTCGGGTCGAGCAATCAGCCCCAGCATTTT. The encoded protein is CASRLGSSNQPQHF.

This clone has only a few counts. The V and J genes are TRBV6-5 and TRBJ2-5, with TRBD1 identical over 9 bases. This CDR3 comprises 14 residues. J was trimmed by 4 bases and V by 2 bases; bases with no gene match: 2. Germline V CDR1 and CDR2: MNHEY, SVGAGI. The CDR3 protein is CASSYGTGRETQYF. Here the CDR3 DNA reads TGTGCCAGCAGTTACGGGACAGGGAGAGAGACCCAGTACTTC.

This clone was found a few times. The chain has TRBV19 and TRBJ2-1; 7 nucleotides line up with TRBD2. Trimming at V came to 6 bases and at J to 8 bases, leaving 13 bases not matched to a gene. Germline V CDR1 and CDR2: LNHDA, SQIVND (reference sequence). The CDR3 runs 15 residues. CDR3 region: CASSHLLGGSDEQFF. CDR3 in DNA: TGTGCCAGTAGCCACCTATTGGGCGGGAGCGATGAGCAGTTCTTC.

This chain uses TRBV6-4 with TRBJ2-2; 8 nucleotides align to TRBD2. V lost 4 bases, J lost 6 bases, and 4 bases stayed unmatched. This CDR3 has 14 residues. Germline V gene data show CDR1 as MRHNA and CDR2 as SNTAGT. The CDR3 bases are TGTGCCAGCAGTGGCGGGAGGCAACCCGGGGAGCTGTTTTTT. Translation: CASSGGRQPGELFF.

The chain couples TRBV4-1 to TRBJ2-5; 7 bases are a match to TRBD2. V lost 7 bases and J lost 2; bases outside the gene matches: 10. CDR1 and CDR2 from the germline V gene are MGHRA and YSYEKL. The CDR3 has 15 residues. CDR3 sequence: CASTRTSGPQETQYF. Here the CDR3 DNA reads TGCGCCAGCACCAGGACTAGTGGGCCTCAAGAGACCCAGTACTTC.

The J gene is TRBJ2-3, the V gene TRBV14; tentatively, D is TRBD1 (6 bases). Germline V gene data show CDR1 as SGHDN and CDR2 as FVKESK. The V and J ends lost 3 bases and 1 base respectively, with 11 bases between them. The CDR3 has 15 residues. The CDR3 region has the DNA TGTGCCAGCAGCCATCTGGCAGGGGGCACAGATACGCAGTATTTT. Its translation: CASSHLAGGTDTQYF.

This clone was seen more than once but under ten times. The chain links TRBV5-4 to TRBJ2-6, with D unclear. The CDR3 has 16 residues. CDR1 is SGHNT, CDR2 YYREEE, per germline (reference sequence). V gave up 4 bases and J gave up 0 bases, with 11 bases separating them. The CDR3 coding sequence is TGTGCCAGCAGCCCCAGGATGGGCTCTGGGGCCAACGTCCTGACTTTC. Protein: CASSPRMGSGANVLTF. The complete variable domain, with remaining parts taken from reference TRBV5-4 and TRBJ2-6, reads ETGVTQSPTHLIKTRGQQVTLRCSSQSGHNTVSWYQQALGQGPQFIFQYYREEENGRGNFPPRFSGLQFPNYSSELNVNALELDDSALYLCASSPRMGSGANVLTFGAGSRLTVL.

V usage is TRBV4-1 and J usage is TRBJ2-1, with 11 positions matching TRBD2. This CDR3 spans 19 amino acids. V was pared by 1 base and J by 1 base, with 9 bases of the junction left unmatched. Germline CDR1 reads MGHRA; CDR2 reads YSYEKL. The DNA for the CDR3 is TGCGCCAGCAGCCAAGTATTAGCGGGAGGGCCCCCTTCCTACAATGAGCAGTTCTTC. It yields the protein CASSQVLAGGPPSYNEQFF.